A selection of T cell receptor beta chains follows, all from one sample in a study of blood T cell repertoires in COVID-19. The protocol was immunoSEQ multiplex PCR, while the TCRdb copy is restricted to in-frame clones and leaves out a portion. The data hold approximately 300,000 clones, with more than 75% observed a single time. Sequenced material: PBMCs or T cells enriched from blood (not recorded which). These receptors all stem from a man younger than 45 who had recovered from COVID-19. Each CDR3 is given with its conserved first and last residue. D genes are given only for firm matches. Not every row has a clone size; where given, it reads once, few, many or a size class.

>TRBD2|TRBJ2-1|once|TRBV24-1
TGTGCCACCAGTGACCCAGGACTAGCGGGGGACAATGAGCAGTTCTTC
CATSDPGLAGDNEQFF
>TRBD1|TRBJ2-3|NA|TRBV4-1
TGCGCCAGCAGCCAAGGCCTGGACAGGGGGCGGGATACGCAGTATTTT
CASSQGLDRGRDTQYF
>NA|TRBJ1-4|few|TRBV3-1/TRBV3-2
TGTGCCAGCAGCTTTGGGAGGGGAGTCACTGAAAAACTGTTTTTT
CASSFGRGVTEKLFF
>NA|TRBJ1-5|NA|TRBV2
TGTGCCAGCAGTGCGAGGGCGTCTCAGCCCCAGCATTTT
CASSARASQPQHF
>NA|TRBJ1-3|once|TRBV15
TGTGCCACCAGCAGAGATCTAATCGGTATTTCGCGCCGAATGGTGGACACCATATATTTT
CATSRDLIGISRRMVDTIYF
>TRBD2|TRBJ2-7|once|TRBV7-9
TGTGCCAGCAGCCGAGGACTAGCGGGGGCCCCTATCTCCTACGAGCAGTACTTC
CASSRGLAGAPISYEQYF
>TRBD2|TRBJ2-3|NA|TRBV28
TGTGCATGGCGGGGGGGCGGCACAGATACGCAGTATTTT
CAWRGGGTDTQYF
>TRBD2|TRBJ2-1|NA|TRBV5-1
TGCGCCAGCAGCCGGACTAGCGGAGTTAATGAGCAGTTCTTC
CASSRTSGVNEQFF
>NA|TRBJ2-7|NA|TRBV28
TGTGCCAGCAGTTACTTAACAGGAGCCTACGAGCAGTACTTC
CASSYLTGAYEQYF
>NA|TRBJ1-2|NA|TRBV9
TGTGCCAGCAGCGTAGTTAGGGGGACCTCCTATGGCTACACCTTC
CASSVVRGTSYGYTF
>TRBD1|TRBJ2-4|NA|TRBV2
TGTGCCAGCAGGAGGACAGGGCATAACATTCAGTACTTC
CASRRTGHNIQYF
>NA|TRBJ2-3|few|TRBV24-1
TGTGCCACCAGTGGTAACATGCGGGATACGCAGTATTTT
CATSGNMRDTQYF
>TRBD1|TRBJ2-1|NA|TRBV5-3
TGTGCCACGAGGGCGGAAAAATGGGACAGTCCTGACAATGAGCAGTTCTTC
CATRAEKWDSPDNEQFF
>NA|TRBJ2-7|NA|TRBV19
TGTGCCAGTAGTATCTCGGGCAGGGTCTACGAGCAGTACTTC
CASSISGRVYEQYF
>NA|TRBJ1-5|NA|TRBV28
TGTGCCAGCAGTTTAGGTGGCGGAAATCAGCCCCAGCATTTT
CASSLGGGNQPQHF
>TRBD1|TRBJ2-3|NA|TRBV14
TGTGCCAGCAGCCACTTCTGGACAGGGGACACCACAGATACGCAGTATTTT
CASSHFWTGDTTDTQYF
>TRBD2|TRBJ2-5|NA|TRBV25-1
TGTGCCAGCAGTGGGGGGGCCTTAGCGGGAGGAGGGGAGACCCAGTACTTC
CASSGGALAGGGETQYF
>NA|TRBJ1-5|few|TRBV3-1/TRBV3-2
TGTGCCTCCCAGGAGGGGACGGGCAATCAGCCCCAGCATTTT
CASQEGTGNQPQHF
>TRBD2|TRBJ2-3|NA|TRBV28
TGTGCCACCCTACGGCTCCCACTAGCGGGGGGTACAGATACGCAGTATTTT
CATLRLPLAGGTDTQYF
>NA|TRBJ1-1|NA|TRBV7-9
TGTGCCAGCAGTTTATGGGGGCCTGAAGCTTTCTTT
CASSLWGPEAFF
>TRBD2|TRBJ2-7|NA|TRBV19
TGTGCCAGTACGGGGGGGGCCTACGAGCAGTACTTC
CASTGGAYEQYF
>TRBD1|TRBJ1-5|NA|TRBV10-2
TGCGCCAGCAGTGATTACAGGGGGAAGGGTCAGCCCCAGCATTTT
CASSDYRGKGQPQHF
>NA|TRBJ2-3|NA|TRBV12-3/TRBV12-4
TGTGCCAGCAAACTAAAGGCGCCAGATACGCAGTATTTT
CASKLKAPDTQYF
>NA|TRBJ2-6|NA|TRBV15
TGTGCCACCAGCAGAGGATCAAGCTTCGGGGCCAACGTCCTGACTTTC
CATSRGSSFGANVLTF
>NA|TRBJ1-6|NA|TRBV6-5
TGTGCCAGCAGTTACTCGGGTGAGGGCACGTCACCCCTCCACTTT
CASSYSGEGTSPLHF
>NA|TRBJ2-2|NA|TRBV27
TGTGCCACCTCAGGGGGACTGGTCACCGGGGAGCTGTTTTTT
CATSGGLVTGELFF
>NA|TRBJ2-7|NA|TRBV14
TGTGCCAGCAGCCCTTTCGGACAGACCTACGAGCAGTACTTC
CASSPFGQTYEQYF
>NA|TRBJ1-2|few|TRBV30
TGTGCCTGGAGTGTCGAGGCTAACTATGGCTACACCTTC
CAWSVEANYGYTF
>NA|TRBJ1-1|NA|TRBV19
TGTGCCAGTAGTATAGGCCCGGGGGTTGATGAAGCTTTCTTT
CASSIGPGVDEAFF
>NA|TRBJ2-5|once|TRBV5-4
TGTGCCAGCAGCTCGAGTTACCAAGAGACCCAGTACTTC
CASSSSYQETQYF
>TRBD2|TRBJ2-1|NA|TRBV4-1
TGCGCCAGCAGCCAAGACCCTAGCGGGGGGGGGAATGAGCAGTTCTTC
CASSQDPSGGGNEQFF
>NA|TRBJ2-2|NA|TRBV4-2
TGTGCCAGCAGCCCGCGGGGGCTAGCGGACACCGGGGAGCTGTTTTTT
CASSPRGLADTGELFF
>NA|TRBJ1-1|NA|TRBV7-6
TGTGCCAGCAGCTTAGCAGAGGGTAGCACTGAAGCTTTCTTT
CASSLAEGSTEAFF
>TRBD1|TRBJ1-2|few|TRBV27
TGTGCCAGCAGTTTTCGACAGGGTATGTGGTATGGCTACACCTTC
CASSFRQGMWYGYTF
>TRBD1|TRBJ2-3|NA|TRBV19
TGTGCCAGTAGTGTCTGGACAGGGGTAGATACGCAGTATTTT
CASSVWTGVDTQYF
>NA|TRBJ2-1|NA|TRBV19
TGTGCCAGTAGTATAGGGCGACTAGTAGGGCGCGATGAGCAGTTCTTC
CASSIGRLVGRDEQFF
>NA|TRBJ2-2|NA|TRBV6-1
TGTGCCAGCAGTGAACCCAGGGGAAAGAACACCGGGGAGCTGTTTTTT
CASSEPRGKNTGELFF
>NA|TRBJ1-2|NA|TRBV18
TGTGCCAGCTCACCAATGGACTTTAACTATGGCTACACCTTC
CASSPMDFNYGYTF
>NA|TRBJ2-1|NA|TRBV18
TGTGCCAGCTCGCGGCCCGGGGGTTACAATGAGCAGTTCTTC
CASSRPGGYNEQFF
>NA|TRBJ1-5|NA|TRBV2
TGTGCCAGCAGTCGAGAACAGGGTGATAGTGGTCAGCCCCAGCATTTT
CASSREQGDSGQPQHF
>NA|TRBJ1-2|NA|TRBV15
TGTGCCACCAGCCACCCGAGGTCAACCCTTAACTATGGCTACACCTTC
CATSHPRSTLNYGYTF
>NA|TRBJ1-4|NA|TRBV4-1
TGCGCCAGCAGCCATCTTCGGGGTGAAAAACTGTTTTTT
CASSHLRGEKLFF
>NA|TRBJ1-1|NA|TRBV11-2
TGTGCCAGCAGCTCGGACTCAAGATGGACTGAAGCTTTCTTT
CASSSDSRWTEAFF
>NA|TRBJ1-2|NA|TRBV6-5
TGTGCCAGTCACAGGGCCAATAGCTATGGCTACACCTTC
CASHRANSYGYTF
>TRBD1|TRBJ1-1|NA|TRBV5-4
TGTGCCAGCAGCCGGACAGGGGGAGGGGACACTGAAGCTTTCTTT
CASSRTGGGDTEAFF
>NA|TRBJ2-5|NA|TRBV11-2
TGTGCCAGCAGCTTAGATGCAGCGGGAGAGACCCAGTACTTC
CASSLDAAGETQYF
>TRBD2|TRBJ2-7|few|TRBV5-4
TGTGCCAGCAGCTCCCGACTAGCCACCGAGCAGTACTTC
CASSSRLATEQYF
>TRBD2|TRBJ2-1|NA|TRBV4-1
TGCGCCAGCAGCCAATGGAGACTAGCGGGGAGGAATGAGCAGTTCTTC
CASSQWRLAGRNEQFF
>NA|TRBJ2-5|once|TRBV19
TGTGCCAGTAGTATTGCGTGGGGGCTTGGCGAGACCCAGTACTTC
CASSIAWGLGETQYF
>TRBD2|TRBJ2-1|NA|TRBV7-8
TGTGCCAGCAGCTTGGTTAGCGGGAGTTACCCTTCCTACAATGAGCAGTTCTTC
CASSLVSGSYPSYNEQFF